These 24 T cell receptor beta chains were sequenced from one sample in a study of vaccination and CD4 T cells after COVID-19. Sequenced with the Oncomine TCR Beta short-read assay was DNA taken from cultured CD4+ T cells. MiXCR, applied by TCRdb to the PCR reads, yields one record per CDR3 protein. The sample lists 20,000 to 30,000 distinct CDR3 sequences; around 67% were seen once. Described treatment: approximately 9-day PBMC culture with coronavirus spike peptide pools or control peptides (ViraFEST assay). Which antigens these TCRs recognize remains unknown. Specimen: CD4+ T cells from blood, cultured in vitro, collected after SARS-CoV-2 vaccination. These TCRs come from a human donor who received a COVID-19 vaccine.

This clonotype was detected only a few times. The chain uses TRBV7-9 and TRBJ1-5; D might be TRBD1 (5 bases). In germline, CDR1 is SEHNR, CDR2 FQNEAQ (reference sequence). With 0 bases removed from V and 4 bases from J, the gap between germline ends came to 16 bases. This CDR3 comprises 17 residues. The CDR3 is CASSLAGLRGENQPQHF. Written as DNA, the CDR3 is TGTGCCAGCAGCTTAGCGGGGTTAAGGGGCGAAAATCAGCCCCAGCATTTT.

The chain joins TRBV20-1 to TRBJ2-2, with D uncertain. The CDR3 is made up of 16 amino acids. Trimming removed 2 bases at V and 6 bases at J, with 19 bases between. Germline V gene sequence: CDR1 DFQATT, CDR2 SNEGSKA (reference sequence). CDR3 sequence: CSARPIGFHRSGELFF. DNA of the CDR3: TGCAGTGCTAGACCCATAGGATTTCATAGGTCCGGGGAGCTGTTTTTT.

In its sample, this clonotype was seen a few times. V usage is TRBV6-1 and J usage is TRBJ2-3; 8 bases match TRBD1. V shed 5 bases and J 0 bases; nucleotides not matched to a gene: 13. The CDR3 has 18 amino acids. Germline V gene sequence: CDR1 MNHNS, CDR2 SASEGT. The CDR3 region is CASSPGQAPQTSTDTQYF. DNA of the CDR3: TGTGCCAGCAGTCCGGGACAGGCGCCACAGACTAGCACAGATACGCAGTATTTT.

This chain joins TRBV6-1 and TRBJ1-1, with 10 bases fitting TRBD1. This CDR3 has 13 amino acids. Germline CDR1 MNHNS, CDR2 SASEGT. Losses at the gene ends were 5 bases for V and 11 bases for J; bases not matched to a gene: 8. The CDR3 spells CASSLGGTGVAFF. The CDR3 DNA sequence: TGTGCCAGCAGTCTGGGCGGGACAGGGGTGGCTTTCTTT.

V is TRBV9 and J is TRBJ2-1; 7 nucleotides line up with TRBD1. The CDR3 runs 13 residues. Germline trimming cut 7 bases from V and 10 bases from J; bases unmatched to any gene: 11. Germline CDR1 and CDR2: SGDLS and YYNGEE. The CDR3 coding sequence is TGTGCCAGCGGTGGGCACACAGGGGACGAGCAGTTCTTC. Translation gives CASGGHTGDEQFF.

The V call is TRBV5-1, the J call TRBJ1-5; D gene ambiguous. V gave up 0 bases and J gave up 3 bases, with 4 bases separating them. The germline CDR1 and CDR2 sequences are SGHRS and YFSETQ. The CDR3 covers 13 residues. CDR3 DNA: TGCGCCAGCAGCTTGGGCCCCAATCAGCCCCAGCATTTT. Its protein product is CASSLGPNQPQHF.

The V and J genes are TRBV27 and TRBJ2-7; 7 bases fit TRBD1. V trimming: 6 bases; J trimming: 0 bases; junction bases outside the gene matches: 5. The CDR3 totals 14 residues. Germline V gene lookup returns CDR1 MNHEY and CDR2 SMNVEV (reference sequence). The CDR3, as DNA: TGTGCCAGCAGCCTACGACAGGGCTCCTACGAGCAGTACTTC. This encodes CASSLRQGSYEQYF.

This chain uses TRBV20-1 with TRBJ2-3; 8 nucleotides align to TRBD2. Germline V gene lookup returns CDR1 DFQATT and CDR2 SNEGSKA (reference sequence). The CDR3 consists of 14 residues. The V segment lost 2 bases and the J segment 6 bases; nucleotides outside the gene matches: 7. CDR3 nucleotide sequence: TGCAGTGCTAGATCCGGCGGGGGGCAGGATACGCAGTATTTT. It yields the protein CSARSGGGQDTQYF.

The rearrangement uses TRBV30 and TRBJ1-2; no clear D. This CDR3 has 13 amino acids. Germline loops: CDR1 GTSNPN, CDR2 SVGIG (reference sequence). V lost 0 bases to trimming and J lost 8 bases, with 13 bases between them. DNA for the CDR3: TGTGCCTGGAGTGTTCGGGTCTTTGGAGGCTACACCTTC. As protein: CAWSVRVFGGYTF.

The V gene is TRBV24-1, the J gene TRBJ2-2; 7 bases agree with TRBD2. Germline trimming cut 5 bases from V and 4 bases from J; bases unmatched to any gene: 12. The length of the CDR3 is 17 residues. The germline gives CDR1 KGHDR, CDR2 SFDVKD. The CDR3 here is CATSAYYTGGGTGELFF. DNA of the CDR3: TGTGCCACCAGTGCCTACTACACGGGGGGAGGCACCGGGGAGCTGTTTTTT.

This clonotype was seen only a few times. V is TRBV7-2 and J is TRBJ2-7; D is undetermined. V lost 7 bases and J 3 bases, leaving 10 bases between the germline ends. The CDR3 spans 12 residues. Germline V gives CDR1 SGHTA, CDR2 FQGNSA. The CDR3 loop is CASTSPHYEQYF. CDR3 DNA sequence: TGTGCCAGCACCTCCCCCCACTACGAGCAGTACTTC.

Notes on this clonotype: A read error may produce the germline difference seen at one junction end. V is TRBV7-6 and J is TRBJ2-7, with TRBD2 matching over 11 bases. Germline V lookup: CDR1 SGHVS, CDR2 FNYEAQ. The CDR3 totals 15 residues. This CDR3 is CASSRLAGSLYGQYF. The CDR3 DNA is TGTGCCAGCAGCCGACTAGCGGGGAGTTTGTACGGGCAGTACTTC.

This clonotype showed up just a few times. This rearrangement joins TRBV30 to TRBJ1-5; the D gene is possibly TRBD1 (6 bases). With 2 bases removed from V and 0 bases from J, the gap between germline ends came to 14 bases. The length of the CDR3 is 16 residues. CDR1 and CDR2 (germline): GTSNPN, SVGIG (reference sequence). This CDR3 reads CAWSSDRIYSNQPQHF. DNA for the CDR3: TGTGCCTGGAGTTCGGACAGAATTTATAGCAATCAGCCCCAGCATTTT.

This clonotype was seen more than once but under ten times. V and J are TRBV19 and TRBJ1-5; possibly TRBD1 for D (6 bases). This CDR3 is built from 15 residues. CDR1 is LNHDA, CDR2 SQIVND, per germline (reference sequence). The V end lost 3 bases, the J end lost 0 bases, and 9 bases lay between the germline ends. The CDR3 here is CASSIPGASNQPQHF. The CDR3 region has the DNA TGTGCCAGTAGTATTCCAGGGGCTAGCAATCAGCCCCAGCATTTT.

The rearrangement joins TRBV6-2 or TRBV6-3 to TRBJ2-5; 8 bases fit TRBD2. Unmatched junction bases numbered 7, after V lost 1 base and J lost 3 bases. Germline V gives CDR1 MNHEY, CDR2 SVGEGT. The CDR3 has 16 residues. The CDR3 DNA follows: TGTGCCAGCAGTTACTACTCCCCAGCGGGGGAAGAGACCCAGTACTTC. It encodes CASSYYSPAGEETQYF.

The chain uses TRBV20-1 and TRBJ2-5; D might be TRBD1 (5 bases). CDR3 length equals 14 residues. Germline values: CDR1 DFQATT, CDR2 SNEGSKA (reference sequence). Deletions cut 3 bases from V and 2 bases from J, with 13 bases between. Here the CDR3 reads CSASFPQGQETQYF. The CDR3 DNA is TGCAGTGCTAGTTTCCCCCAGGGACAAGAGACCCAGTACTTC.

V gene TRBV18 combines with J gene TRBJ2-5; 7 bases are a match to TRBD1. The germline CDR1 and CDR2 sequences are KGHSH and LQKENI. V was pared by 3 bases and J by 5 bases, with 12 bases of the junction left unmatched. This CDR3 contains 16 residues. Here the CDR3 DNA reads TGTGCCAGCTCACCGAGAGGGGGCGGACGCGAGGAGACCCAGTACTTC. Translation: CASSPRGGGREETQYF.

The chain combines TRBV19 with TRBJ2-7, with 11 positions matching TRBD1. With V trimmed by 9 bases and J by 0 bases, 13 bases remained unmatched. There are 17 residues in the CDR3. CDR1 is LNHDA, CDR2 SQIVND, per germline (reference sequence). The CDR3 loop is CASRTSSGTGGSYEQYF. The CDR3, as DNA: TGTGCCAGCCGAACCTCATCCGGGACAGGGGGCTCCTACGAGCAGTACTTC.

In nucleotides, the CDR3 is TGTGCCAGCAGTTACGATGGGCAGGGAGTCTATGGCTACACCTTC. As protein: CASSYDGQGVYGYTF. The V and J genes are TRBV6-5 and TRBJ1-2; TRBD1 is a possible D gene (5 bases). The V end was cut by 2 bases, the J end by 4 bases, with 14 bases between. From germline, CDR1 is MNHEY and CDR2 SVGAGI. The CDR3 spans 15 residues.

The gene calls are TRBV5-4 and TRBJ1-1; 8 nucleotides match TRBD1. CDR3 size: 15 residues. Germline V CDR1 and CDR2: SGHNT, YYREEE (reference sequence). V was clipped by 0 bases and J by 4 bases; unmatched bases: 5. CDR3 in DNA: TGTGCCAGCAGCTTGGGACAGGGGCGATTCACTGAAGCTTTCTTT. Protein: CASSLGQGRFTEAFF.

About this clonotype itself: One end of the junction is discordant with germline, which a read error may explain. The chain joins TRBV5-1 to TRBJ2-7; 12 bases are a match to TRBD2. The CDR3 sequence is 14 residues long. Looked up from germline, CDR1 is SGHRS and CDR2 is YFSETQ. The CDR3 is CTSRTSGGPYEQYF. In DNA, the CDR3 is TGCACCAGCCGCACTAGCGGGGGGCCTTACGAGCAGTACTTC.

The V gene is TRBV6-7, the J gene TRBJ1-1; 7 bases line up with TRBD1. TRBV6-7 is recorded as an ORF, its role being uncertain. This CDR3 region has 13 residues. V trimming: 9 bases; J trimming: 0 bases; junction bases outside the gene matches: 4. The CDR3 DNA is TGTGCCAGGGGGACAGAGATGAACACTGAAGCTTTCTTT. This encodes CARGTEMNTEAFF.

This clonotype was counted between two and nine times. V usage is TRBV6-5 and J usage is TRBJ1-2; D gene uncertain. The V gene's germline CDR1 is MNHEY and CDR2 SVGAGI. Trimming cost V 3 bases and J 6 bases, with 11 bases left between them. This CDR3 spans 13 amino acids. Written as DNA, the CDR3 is TGTGCCAGCAGTTATTCTCCCCAGGATGGCTACACCTTC. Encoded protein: CASSYSPQDGYTF.

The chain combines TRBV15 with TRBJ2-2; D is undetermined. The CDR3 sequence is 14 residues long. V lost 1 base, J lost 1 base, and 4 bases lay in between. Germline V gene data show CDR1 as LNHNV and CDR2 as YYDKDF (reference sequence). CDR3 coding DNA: TGTGCCACCAGCAGAGCAGGGAACACCGGGGAGCTGTTTTTT. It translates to CATSRAGNTGELFF.